One sample yielded the 28 T cell receptor beta chains listed below, sequenced in a study of blood T cell repertoires in COVID-19. Sequencing was performed with immunoSEQ multiplex PCR; in TCRdb, only in-frame clones are kept and a portion is missing. There are roughly 80,000 clones in the sample; about 91% occur only once, and around 5% lies in the top ten. Sequencing used peripheral blood. Source of these receptors: an elderly woman with acute or convalescent COVID-19.

CDR3 nucleotides: TGTGCCAGCAGTTCCCCTGGGCACCCGGAAATCACTGAAGCTTTCTTT. Its translation: CASSSPGHPEITEAFF. This chain uses TRBV28 with TRBJ1-1, with D unresolved. The CDR3 sequence is 16 residues long. V shed 4 bases and J shed 4 bases, with 19 bases lying between them. Germline CDR1 MDHEN, CDR2 SYDVKM. Full variable domain (missing parts from reference TRBV28 and TRBJ1-1): DVKVTQSSRYLVKRTGEKVFLECVQDMDHENMFWYRQDPGLGLRLIYFSYDVKMKEKGDIPEGYSVSREKKERFSLILESASTNQTSMYLCASSSPGHPEITEAFFGQGTRLTVV.

The CDR3 coding sequence is TGCAGCGTTGAAGTAACCTCGGACGAGCAGTACTTC. Amino acid sequence: CSVEVTSDEQYF. The V call is TRBV29-1, the J call TRBJ2-7; D unresolved. Germline values: CDR1 SQVTM, CDR2 ANQGSEA. Trimming took off 1 base at V and 5 bases at J, with 9 bases between the two ends. The CDR3 covers 12 residues.

This chain connects TRBV9 to TRBJ1-1; maybe TRBD1 (5 bases). Germline V gene data show CDR1 as SGDLS and CDR2 as YYNGEE. The CDR3 is 16 residues long. V lost 4 bases and J lost 5, with 21 bases in between. CDR3 sequence reads: CASSLEGGSRTTEAFF. CDR3 coding DNA: TGTGCCAGCAGCCTGGAGGGAGGCTCTAGGACAACTGAAGCTTTCTTT. Variable domain in full (rest from reference TRBV9 and TRBJ1-1): DSGVTQTPKHLITATGQRVTLRCSPRSGDLSVYWYQQSLDQGLQFLIQYYNGEERAKGNILERFSAQQFPDLHSELNLSSLELGDSALYFCASSLEGGSRTTEAFFGQGTRLTVV.

This clone occurred once. J is TRBJ1-1 and V is TRBV5-1; D gene uncertain. Germline V CDR1 and CDR2: SGHRS, YFSETQ. This CDR3 contains 14 residues. Trimming pared 4 bases from V and 1 base from J, leaving 11 bases between. CDR3 sequence: CASSREPGNTEAFF. The CDR3 DNA follows: TGCGCCAGCAGCCGGGAACCGGGGAACACTGAAGCTTTCTTT.

This clone was seen a handful of times. The chain is built from TRBV5-4 and TRBJ2-7; 7 nucleotides line up with TRBD2. Germline trimming cut 5 bases from V and 0 bases from J; bases unmatched to any gene: 8. The CDR3 contains 15 residues. Germline assignment: CDR1 SGHNT and CDR2 YYREEE (reference sequence). CDR3 amino acids: CASRSAGASSYEQYF. In DNA form, the CDR3 reads TGTGCCAGCAGATCCGCGGGAGCGAGCTCCTACGAGCAGTACTTC.

Details on this clone: Germline and junction disagree at one end, which may indicate a read error. The chain carries TRBV30 and TRBJ1-2, with a possible D match to TRBD1 (5 bases). The CDR3 spans 10 residues. CDR1 is GTSNPN, CDR2 SVGIG, per germline (reference sequence). Written as DNA, the CDR3 is TGTGCCTGGAGTGTTGGGGCCTTGGTCTTC. Translating it yields CAWSVGALVF.

This chain connects TRBV5-1 to TRBJ2-3; 7 positions match TRBD2. The J segment lost 2 bases and the V segment lost 2 bases, leaving 2 bases of the junction unmatched. Germline values: CDR1 SGHRS, CDR2 YFSETQ. This CDR3 region has 14 residues. The CDR3 loop reads CASSFSGPTDTQYF. CDR3 DNA sequence: TGCGCCAGCAGCTTTAGCGGGCCCACAGATACGCAGTATTTT.

The rearrangement links TRBV7-2 to TRBJ1-2; D not resolved. Trimming stripped 5 bases from V and 8 bases from J, with 9 bases between. CDR1 and CDR2 (germline): SGHTA, FQGNSA. This CDR3 has 11 residues. CDR3 loop: CASSLREGYTF. CDR3 coding DNA: TGTGCCAGCAGCCTCCGGGAAGGCTACACCTTC.

The genes are TRBV25-1 and TRBJ2-1; TRBD1 is a possible D gene (6 bases). The CDR3 extends over 14 amino acids. The ends were cut back, 4 bases at V and 8 bases at J, with 15 bases in the middle. CDR1 is MGHDK, CDR2 SYGVNS, per germline. CDR3 sequence (DNA): TGTGCCAGCAGTGGGTCCACTGGGGGCGATGAGCAGTTCTTC. Its protein product is CASSGSTGGDEQFF.

V and J are TRBV5-6 and TRBJ2-4, with 13 bases lining up with TRBD2. V was clipped by 3 bases and J by 0 bases; unmatched bases: 3. The CDR3 spans 17 residues. The germline CDR1 and CDR2 sequences are SGHDT and YYEEEE. The CDR3 spells CASSSWTSGGAKNIQYF. CDR3 sequence (DNA): TGTGCCAGCAGCTCCTGGACTAGCGGGGGAGCCAAAAACATTCAGTACTTC.

CDR3 protein: CASSLDGGDEQFF. CDR3 DNA sequence: TGCGCCAGCAGCTTGGATGGGGGCGACGAGCAGTTCTTC. V gene TRBV5-1 combines with J gene TRBJ2-1, with D tentatively TRBD1 (6 bases). The germline CDR1 and CDR2 sequences are SGHRS and YFSETQ. The CDR3 is made up of 13 amino acids. V gave up 0 bases and J gave up 10 bases, with 11 bases separating them.

The V and J genes are TRBV19 and TRBJ1-5; TRBD1 might be the D (6 bases). Germline lookup yields CDR1 LNHDA and CDR2 SQIVND (reference sequence). This CDR3 has 14 amino acids. V was trimmed by 6 bases and J by 3 bases, leaving 12 bases between them. The CDR3, as DNA: TGTGCCAGTAGCCCCACAGGGAACAATCAGCCCCAGCATTTT. Translating gives CASSPTGNNQPQHF.

J is TRBJ2-7 and V is TRBV18; the D gene is possibly TRBD2 (6 bases). The V gene lost 4 bases and the J gene lost 0 bases, with 13 bases spanning the gap. CDR3 length equals 15 residues. The germline gives CDR1 KGHSH, CDR2 LQKENI. CDR3 DNA sequence: TGTGCCAGCTCACTTGCTGCGGGGAACTCCTACGAGCAGTACTTC. Translated: CASSLAAGNSYEQYF.

The J gene is TRBJ2-7, the V gene TRBV12-3 or TRBV12-4; D is undetermined. CDR3 size: 12 residues. Deletions cut 5 bases from V and 4 bases from J, with 9 bases between. As DNA, the CDR3 is TGTGCCAGCAGTCCCCTCCGGTACGAGCAGTACTTC. Its translation is CASSPLRYEQYF.

This chain links TRBV29-1 with TRBJ2-4; D call uncertain. Trimming took off 4 bases at V and 10 bases at J, with 14 bases between the two ends. The CDR3 spans 12 residues. CDR1 and CDR2 from the germline V gene are SQVTM and ANQGSEA. CDR3 amino acids: CSVGSQAKIQYF. CDR3 nucleotide sequence: TGCAGCGTTGGTTCGCAAGCTAAAATTCAGTACTTC.

The chain joins TRBV5-1 to TRBJ2-3; 8 nucleotides match TRBD2. Germline trimming cut 3 bases from V and 5 bases from J; bases unmatched to any gene: 11. Germline V CDR1 and CDR2: SGHRS, YFSETQ. The CDR3 spans 16 residues. The CDR3 sequence is CASSYDSGGSGDTQYF. CDR3 DNA: TGCGCCAGCAGCTACGACAGCGGGGGCAGCGGAGATACGCAGTATTTT.

This clone appeared a single time. The chain joins TRBV7-6 to TRBJ2-5, with D uncertain. The CDR3 has 12 amino acids. With 5 bases removed from V and 4 bases from J, the gap between germline ends came to 8 bases. Per the germline V gene, CDR1 is SGHVS and CDR2 is FNYEAQ. The CDR3 nucleotides read TGTGCCAGCAGCCGACTGGGAGAGACCCAGTACTTC. This sequence encodes CASSRLGETQYF.

In this sample, this clone turned up once. The J gene is TRBJ2-3, the V gene TRBV19; 11 bases match TRBD1. Trimming cost V 11 bases and J 5 bases; bases outside gene matches: 9. The CDR3 is 14 residues long. Germline-derived CDR1 and CDR2 are LNHDA and SQIVND (reference sequence). Here the CDR3 DNA reads TGTGCCTCGAACGGACAGGGGGCAGGAGATACGCAGTATTTT. Its protein is CASNGQGAGDTQYF.

The chain combines TRBV7-3 with TRBJ2-2, with 9 bases that match TRBD1. The CDR3 contains 16 residues. Looked up from germline, CDR1 is SGHTA and CDR2 is FQGTGA. Germline trimming cut 5 bases from V and 2 bases from J; bases unmatched to any gene: 6. The CDR3 spells CASSPGGQGNTGELFF. The CDR3 nucleotides are TGTGCCAGCAGCCCCGGGGGACAGGGTAACACCGGGGAGCTGTTTTTT.

As DNA, the CDR3 is TGTGCCAGCTCAGGAACCGGGACAGGAATGTTAGGATCACCCCTCCACTTT. This gives the protein CASSGTGTGMLGSPLHF. The V gene is TRBV25-1, the J gene TRBJ1-6, with 8 bases fitting TRBD1. This CDR3 has 17 residues. Per germline, CDR1 MGHDK and CDR2 SYGVNS. V gave up 8 bases and J gave up 10 bases; unmatched junction bases: 19.

By share, this clone ranks as medium-sized. Germline is not matched at one junction end, which may reflect a read error. This chain uses TRBV2 with TRBJ2-3; D gene ambiguous. This CDR3 region has 15 residues. CDR1 and CDR2 from the germline V gene are SNHLY and FYNNEI. CDR3 loop: CASRDQREPADTQYF. Here the CDR3 DNA reads TGTGCCAGCCGTGACCAGCGCGAGCCGGCAGATACGCAGTATTTT.

DNA for the CDR3: TGTGCCAGCTCACCACCGAAGCAGGGGGCAAGCGAGCAGTACTTC. This gives the protein CASSPPKQGASEQYF. The rearrangement joins TRBV18 to TRBJ2-7; 8 bases align to TRBD1. CDR3 length: 15 residues. CDR1 is KGHSH, CDR2 LQKENI, per germline. Trimming cost V 0 bases and J 6 bases; bases outside gene matches: 7.

The CDR3 region is CASREQSTDTQYF. CDR3 nucleotide sequence: TGTGCCAGCAGGGAACAGAGCACAGATACGCAGTATTTT. V and J are TRBV11-2 and TRBJ2-3; D gene ambiguous. The V end lost 6 bases, the J end lost 0 bases, and 7 bases lay between the germline ends. Per the germline V gene, CDR1 is SGHAT and CDR2 is FQNNGV. The CDR3 length is 13 residues.

This rearrangement joins TRBV7-3 to TRBJ2-7, with a possible D match to TRBD1 (5 bases). Trimming took 4 bases from V and 1 from J, leaving 23 bases between them. The CDR3 consists of 18 residues. Looked up from germline, CDR1 is SGHTA and CDR2 is FQGTGA. The CDR3 here is CASSSPSLGQGRSYEQYF. The CDR3 DNA follows: TGTGCCAGCAGCTCCCCATCTCTAGGCCAGGGTAGGTCCTACGAGCAGTACTTC.

V and J are TRBV3-1 (or the pseudogene TRBV3-2) and TRBJ1-1; the D gene is possibly TRBD1 (6 bases). CDR3 length: 14 residues. The germline V and J ends were trimmed by 0 bases and 4 bases, with 9 bases remaining between them. In germline, CDR1 is LGHDT, CDR2 YNNKEL (reference sequence). CDR3: CASSQEQGSTEAFF. The CDR3 bases are TGTGCCAGCAGCCAAGAACAGGGCAGCACTGAAGCTTTCTTT.

The V and J genes are TRBV2 and TRBJ2-2, with 11 bases that match TRBD2. J was trimmed by 3 bases and V by 3 bases; bases with no gene match: 3. Germline V gene sequence: CDR1 SNHLY, CDR2 FYNNEI. The CDR3 spans 16 residues. For the CDR3, the DNA is TGTGCCAGCAGTGAGGTAGCGGGAGGGGACACCGGGGAGCTGTTTTTT. Its protein is CASSEVAGGDTGELFF.

V is TRBV6-6 and J is TRBJ1-2; 9 nucleotides line up with TRBD1. V was pared by 5 bases and J by 0 bases, with 4 bases of the junction left unmatched. CDR3 length: 15 amino acids. The germline gives CDR1 MNHNY, CDR2 SVGAGI (reference sequence). The CDR3 DNA reads TGTGCCAGCAGTCGGGACAGGGAAACTAACTATGGCTACACCTTC. It specifies CASSRDRETNYGYTF.

The chain couples TRBV5-1 to TRBJ1-1, with 10 bases lining up with TRBD1. The CDR3 length is 14 residues. The trim removed 4 bases at V and 1 base at J, leaving 1 base unmatched. In germline, CDR1 is SGHRS, CDR2 YFSETQ. The CDR3 bases are TGCGCCAGCAGCCGACAGGGGGCGAACACTGAAGCTTTCTTT. This sequence encodes CASSRQGANTEAFF.